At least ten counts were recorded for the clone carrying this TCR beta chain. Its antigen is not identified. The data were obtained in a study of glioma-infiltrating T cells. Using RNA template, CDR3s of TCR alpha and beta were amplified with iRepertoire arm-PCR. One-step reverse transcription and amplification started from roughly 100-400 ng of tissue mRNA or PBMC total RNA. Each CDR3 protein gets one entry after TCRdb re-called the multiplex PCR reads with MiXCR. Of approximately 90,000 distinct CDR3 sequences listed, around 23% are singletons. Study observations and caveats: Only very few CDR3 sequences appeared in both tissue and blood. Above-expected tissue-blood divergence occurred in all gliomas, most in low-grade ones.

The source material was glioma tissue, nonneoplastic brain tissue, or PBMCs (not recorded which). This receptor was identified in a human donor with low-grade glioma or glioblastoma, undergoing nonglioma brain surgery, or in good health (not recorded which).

The CDR3 region is CSASEGVGNQPQHF. The CDR3 nucleotides are TGCAGTGCTAGTGAAGGGGTGGGCAATCAGCCCCAGCATTTT. The J gene is TRBJ1-5, the V gene TRBV20-1; D is perhaps TRBD1 (5 bases). The CDR3 loop spans 14 amino acids. Germline V CDR1 and CDR2: DFQATT, SNEGSKA (reference sequence). Trimming left V 3 bases short and J 2 bases short, with 11 bases between.